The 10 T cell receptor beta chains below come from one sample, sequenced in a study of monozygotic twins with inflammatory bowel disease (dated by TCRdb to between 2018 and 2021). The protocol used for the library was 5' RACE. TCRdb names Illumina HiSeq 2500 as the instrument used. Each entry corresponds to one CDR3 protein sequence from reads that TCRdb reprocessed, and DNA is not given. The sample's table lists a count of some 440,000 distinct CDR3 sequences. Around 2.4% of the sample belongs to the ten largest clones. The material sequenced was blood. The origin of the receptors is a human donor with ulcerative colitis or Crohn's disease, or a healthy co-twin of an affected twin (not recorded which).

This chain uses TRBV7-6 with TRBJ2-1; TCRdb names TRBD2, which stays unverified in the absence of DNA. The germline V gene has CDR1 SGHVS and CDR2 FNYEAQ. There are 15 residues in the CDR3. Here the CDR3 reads CASSATAGGLSEQFF.

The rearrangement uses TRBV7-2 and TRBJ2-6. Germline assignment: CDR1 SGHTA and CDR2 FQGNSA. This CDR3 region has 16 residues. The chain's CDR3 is CASSLGRLSGANVLTF.

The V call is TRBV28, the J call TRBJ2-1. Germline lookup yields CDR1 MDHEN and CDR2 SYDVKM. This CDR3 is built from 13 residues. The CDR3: CASSLGRDNEQFF. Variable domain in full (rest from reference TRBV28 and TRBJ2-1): DVKVTQSSRYLVKRTGEKVFLECVQDMDHENMFWYRQDPGLGLRLIYFSYDVKMKEKGDIPEGYSVSREKKERFSLILESASTNQTSMYLCASSLGRDNEQFFGPGTRLTVL.

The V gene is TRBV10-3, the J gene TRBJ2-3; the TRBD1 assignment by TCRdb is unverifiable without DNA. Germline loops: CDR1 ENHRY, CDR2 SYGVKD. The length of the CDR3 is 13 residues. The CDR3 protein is CAITPDRADTQYF.

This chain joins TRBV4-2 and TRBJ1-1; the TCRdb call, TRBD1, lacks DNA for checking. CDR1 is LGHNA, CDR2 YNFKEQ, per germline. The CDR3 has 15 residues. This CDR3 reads CASSQSTGGETEAFF.

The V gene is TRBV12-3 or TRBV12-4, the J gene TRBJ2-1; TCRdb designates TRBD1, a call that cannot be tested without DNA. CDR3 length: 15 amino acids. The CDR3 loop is CASGPGTGGFGEQFF.

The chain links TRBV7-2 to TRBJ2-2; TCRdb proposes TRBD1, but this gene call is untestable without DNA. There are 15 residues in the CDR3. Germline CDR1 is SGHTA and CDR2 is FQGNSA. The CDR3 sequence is CASSLATGRTGELFF.

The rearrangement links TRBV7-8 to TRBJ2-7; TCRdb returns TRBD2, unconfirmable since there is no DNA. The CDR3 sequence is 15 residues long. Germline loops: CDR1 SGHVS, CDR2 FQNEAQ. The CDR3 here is CASSLGRTSVYEQYF.

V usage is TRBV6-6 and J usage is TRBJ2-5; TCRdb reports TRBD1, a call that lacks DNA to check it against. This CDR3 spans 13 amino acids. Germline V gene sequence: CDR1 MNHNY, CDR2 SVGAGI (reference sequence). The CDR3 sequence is CASSRTAQETQYF.

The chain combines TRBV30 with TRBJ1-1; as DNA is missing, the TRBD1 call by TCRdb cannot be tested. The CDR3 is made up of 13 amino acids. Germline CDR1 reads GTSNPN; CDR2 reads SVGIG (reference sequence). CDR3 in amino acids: CASIGQPNTEAFF.